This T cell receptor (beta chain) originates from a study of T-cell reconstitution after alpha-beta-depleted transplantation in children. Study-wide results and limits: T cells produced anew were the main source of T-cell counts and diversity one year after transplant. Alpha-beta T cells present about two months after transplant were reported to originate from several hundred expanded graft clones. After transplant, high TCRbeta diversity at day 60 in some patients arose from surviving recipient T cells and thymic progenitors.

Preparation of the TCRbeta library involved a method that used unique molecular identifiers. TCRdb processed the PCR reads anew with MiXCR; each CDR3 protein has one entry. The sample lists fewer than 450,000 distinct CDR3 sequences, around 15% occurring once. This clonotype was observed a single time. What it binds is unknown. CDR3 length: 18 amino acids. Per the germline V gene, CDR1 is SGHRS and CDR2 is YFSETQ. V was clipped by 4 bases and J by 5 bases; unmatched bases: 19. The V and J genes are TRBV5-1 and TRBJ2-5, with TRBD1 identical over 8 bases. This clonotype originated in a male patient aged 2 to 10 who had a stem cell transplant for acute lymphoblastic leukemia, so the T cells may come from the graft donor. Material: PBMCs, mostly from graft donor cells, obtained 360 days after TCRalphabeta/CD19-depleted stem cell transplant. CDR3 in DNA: TGCGCCAGCAGCCGATGGCGACTCCGACAGGGGTTCAGGGAGACCCAGTACTTC. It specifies CASSRWRLRQGFRETQYF.